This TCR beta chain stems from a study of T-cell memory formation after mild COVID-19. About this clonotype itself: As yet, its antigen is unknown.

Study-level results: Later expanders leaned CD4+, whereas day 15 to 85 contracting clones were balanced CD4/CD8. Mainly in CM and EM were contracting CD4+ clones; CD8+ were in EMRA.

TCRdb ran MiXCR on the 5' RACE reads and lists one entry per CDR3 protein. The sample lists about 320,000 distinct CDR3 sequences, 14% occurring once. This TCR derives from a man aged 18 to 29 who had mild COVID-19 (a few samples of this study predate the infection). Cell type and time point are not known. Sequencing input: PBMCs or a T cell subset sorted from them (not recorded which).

In nucleotides, the CDR3 is TGTGCCAGCAGTTACTCAGGGAACTCCTACGAGCAGTACTTC. Translated: CASSYSGNSYEQYF. V gene TRBV6-5 combines with J gene TRBJ2-7; D uncertain. The germline gives CDR1 MNHEY, CDR2 SVGAGI. This CDR3 spans 14 amino acids. The V gene lost 0 bases and the J gene lost 0 bases, with 6 bases spanning the gap.